The next 14 T cell receptor beta chains were all read from a single sample in a study of response to subunit inactivated influenza vaccine. TCRdb analysed the RT-PCR reads with MiXCR anew, one entry per CDR3 protein. The table records about 300,000 distinct CDR3 sequences, about 20% of them present only once. The source material was PBMCs from blood, sampled 21 months after vaccination. The receptors here all came from a man in his fifties or sixties who received an inactivated influenza vaccine.

This chain connects TRBV20-1 to TRBJ1-6; 8 bases match TRBD1. The germline CDR1 and CDR2 sequences are DFQATT and SNEGSKA (reference sequence). The V gene end was trimmed by 2 bases and the J gene end by 7 bases; junction bases not matched to a gene: 4. This CDR3 region has 14 residues. The CDR3 nucleotides are TGCAGTGCTAGAAGACAGGGGAACAATTCACCCCTCCACTTT. Protein: CSARRQGNNSPLHF.

This chain joins TRBV29-1 and TRBJ1-1, with 9 bases identical to TRBD1. J lost 2 bases, V lost 5 bases, and 9 bases had no gene match. The CDR3 runs to 15 residues. Germline lookup yields CDR1 SQVTM and CDR2 ANQGSEA. The CDR3 loop reads CSVSNRGPINTEAFF. The DNA of the CDR3 is TGCAGCGTTTCCAACAGGGGGCCAATCAACACTGAAGCTTTCTTT. Together with reference TRBV29-1 and TRBJ1-1, the CDR3 gives the full variable domain: SAVISQKPSRDICQRGTSLTIQCQVDSQVTMMFWYRQQPGQSLTLIATANQGSEATYESGFVIDKFPISRPNLTFSTLTVSNMSPEDSSIYLCSVSNRGPINTEAFFGQGTRLTVV.

The chain is built from TRBV27 and TRBJ2-7; D uncertain. Deletions cut 3 bases from V and 6 bases from J, with 15 bases between. The CDR3 runs 14 residues. Looked up from germline, CDR1 is MNHEY and CDR2 is SMNVEV (reference sequence). The CDR3 DNA follows: TGTGCCAGCAGTTTGGGATCGATGTCGGGCGAGCAGTACTTC. Amino acid sequence: CASSLGSMSGEQYF.

CDR3 in DNA: TGTGCCACCAGCAGACAAGGAGCTCGAGGAAACACCATATATTTT. Protein: CATSRQGARGNTIYF. The V call is TRBV15, the J call TRBJ1-3; D not resolved. Germline V gives CDR1 LNHNV, CDR2 YYDKDF (reference sequence). The CDR3 consists of 15 residues. Trimming shortened V by 2 bases and J by 4 bases, and 12 bases separated the two germline ends.

This clonotype showed up just a few times. V gene TRBV7-2 combines with J gene TRBJ2-5; D gene uncertain. The V gene lost 11 bases and the J gene lost 2 bases, with 15 bases spanning the gap. Germline V gene sequence: CDR1 SGHTA, CDR2 FQGNSA. This CDR3 comprises 13 residues. CDR3 in amino acids: CAGALSPQETQYF. In nucleotides, the CDR3 is TGTGCCGGCGCTCTTAGCCCGCAAGAGACCCAGTACTTC.

This clonotype was detected only a few times. The chain has TRBV6-2 or TRBV6-3 and TRBJ1-5; 9 nucleotides line up with TRBD1. The CDR3 sequence is 16 residues long. Germline lookup yields CDR1 MNHEY and CDR2 SVGEGT. V lost 2 bases and J lost 7; bases outside the gene matches: 9. CDR3 nucleotides: TGTGCCAGCAGTTACCCCGGGACAGGGAACAGGCAGCCCCAGCATTTT. This translates into CASSYPGTGNRQPQHF.

V and J are TRBV3-1 and TRBJ2-3; no reliable D call. This CDR3 contains 12 residues. The germline CDR1 and CDR2 sequences are LGHDT and YNNKEL (reference sequence). V lost 8 bases and J lost 3, with 9 bases in between. CDR3 region: CASSYQTDTQYF. CDR3 in DNA: TGTGCCAGCTCTTATCAAACAGATACGCAGTATTTT.

This clonotype was picked up a small number of times. The rearrangement uses TRBV19 and TRBJ1-2; no definite D call. CDR1 LNHDA and CDR2 SQIVND come from the germline V gene (reference sequence). The CDR3 is made up of 14 amino acids. The V end lost 3 bases, the J end lost 3 bases, and 11 bases lay between the germline ends. The CDR3 here is CASSILTRDYGYTF. The CDR3 region has the DNA TGTGCCAGTAGTATCTTGACTCGGGACTATGGCTACACCTTC.

There are a few counts of this clonotype. The V gene is TRBV7-9, the J gene TRBJ2-1; a possible D gene is TRBD2 (5 bases). CDR3 length: 12 residues. The germline V and J ends were trimmed by 5 bases and 8 bases, with 10 bases remaining between them. CDR1 and CDR2 from the germline V gene are SEHNR and FQNEAQ (reference sequence). The DNA for the CDR3 is TGTGCCAGCAGCCCAACGAGGGATGAGCAGTTCTTC. Translation: CASSPTRDEQFF.

This clonotype was detected many times. This chain links TRBV7-2 with TRBJ1-5; possible D gene TRBD1, 6 bases. CDR3 size: 13 residues. Germline V gene data show CDR1 as SGHTA and CDR2 as FQGNSA. With 3 bases removed from V and 7 bases from J, the gap between germline ends came to 10 bases. CDR3 protein: CASSFGGIQPQHF. The CDR3 DNA reads TGTGCCAGCAGCTTTGGGGGCATACAGCCCCAGCATTTT.

This clonotype was observed many times. The chain joins TRBV7-9 to TRBJ1-2; D is uncertain. V gave up 6 bases and J gave up 8 bases, with 16 bases separating them. This CDR3 contains 13 residues. Germline lookup yields CDR1 SEHNR and CDR2 FQNEAQ (reference sequence). CDR3 in DNA: TGTGCCAGCAGACTTCACCCTGAAGGCGGCTACACCTTC. It specifies CASRLHPEGGYTF.

The V and J genes are TRBV4-3 and TRBJ2-1; TRBD1 might be the D (6 bases). Trimming removed 3 bases from V and 6 bases from J, with 12 bases in between. The CDR3 length is 14 residues. CDR1 LGHNA and CDR2 YSLEER come from the germline V gene. CDR3 nucleotide sequence: TGCGCCAGCAGCCAGGGGGCTCGAGTCAATGAGCAGTTCTTC. This encodes CASSQGARVNEQFF.

This clonotype was recorded a few times. The genes are TRBV3-1 and TRBJ2-3; TRBD2 might be the D (6 bases). The CDR3 is 15 residues long. Trimming removed 6 bases at V and 4 bases at J, with 17 bases between. Germline assignment: CDR1 LGHDT and CDR2 YNNKEL (reference sequence). CDR3 DNA: TGTGCCAGCAGTCGACGGAGGGGAGGAGCAGATACGCAGTATTTT. Translating gives CASSRRRGGADTQYF.

The chain employs TRBV5-1 and TRBJ2-7; 10 positions agree with TRBD1. The CDR3 is made up of 13 amino acids. After removal of 6 bases from V and 4 bases from J, the junction contained 4 bases not matched to a gene. Germline-derived CDR1 and CDR2 are SGHRS and YFSETQ. CDR3 residues: CASKRTGGYEQYF. The CDR3 nucleotides are TGCGCCAGCAAACGGACAGGGGGTTACGAGCAGTACTTC.